This TCR beta chain comes out of a study of T cell responses to AZD1222 COVID-19 vaccine. On the study more broadly: Researchers grouped second doses given at about 4 or about 12 weeks into one pool.

Assay used: immunoSEQ multiplex PCR; TCRdb lists only in-frame clones, some missing. In the table there are 150,000 to 170,000 clones, around 90% of which are singletons. Whole-study findings and limits: Repertoires were obtained only post-peak T cell response. After two AZD1222 doses, spike-specific TCR breadth and depth rose versus day 0.

A remark on this clone: Its antigen is not known.

The sample consisted of peripheral blood, taken on day 0 of AZD1222 vaccination. The TCR was taken from an adult in good health.

The CDR3 spells CASSSWTSGGAGSKNIQYF. CDR3 sequence (DNA): TGTGCCAGCAGCTCCTGGACTAGCGGGGGGGCCGGGTCCAAAAACATTCAGTACTTC. The V and J genes are TRBV7-6 and TRBJ2-4; TRBD2 aligns across 15 bases. Germline loops: CDR1 SGHVS, CDR2 FNYEAQ. The V and J ends lost 4 bases and 2 bases, in that order; junction bases with no gene match: 9. The CDR3 extends over 19 amino acids.